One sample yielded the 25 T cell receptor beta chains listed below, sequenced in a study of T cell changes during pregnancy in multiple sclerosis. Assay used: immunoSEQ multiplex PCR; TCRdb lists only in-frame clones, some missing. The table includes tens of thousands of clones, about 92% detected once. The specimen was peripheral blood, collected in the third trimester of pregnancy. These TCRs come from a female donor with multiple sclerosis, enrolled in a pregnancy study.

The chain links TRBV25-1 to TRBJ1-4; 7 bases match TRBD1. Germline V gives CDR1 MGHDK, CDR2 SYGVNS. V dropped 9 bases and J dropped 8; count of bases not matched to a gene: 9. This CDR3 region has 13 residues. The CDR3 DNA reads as TGTGCCAGTTTTGACAGGGCTGGGGAAAAACTGTTTTTT. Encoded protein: CASFDRAGEKLFF.

The CDR3 bases are TGTGCCAGCAGCTTCGGCGGGAGCAAAAATGAGCAGTTCTTC. Translation: CASSFGGSKNEQFF. V gene TRBV11-3 combines with J gene TRBJ2-1; TRBD2 matches 7 bases. Germline lookup yields CDR1 SGHNT and CDR2 YENEEA. The CDR3 spans 14 residues. Trimming cost V 3 bases and J 7 bases; bases outside gene matches: 6.

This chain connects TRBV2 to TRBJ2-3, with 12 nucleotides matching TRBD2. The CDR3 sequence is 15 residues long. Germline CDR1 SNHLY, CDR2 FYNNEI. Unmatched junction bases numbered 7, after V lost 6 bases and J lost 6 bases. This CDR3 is CASSLTSGSWDTQYF. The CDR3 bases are TGTGCCAGCAGCTTGACTAGCGGGAGTTGGGATACGCAGTATTTT.

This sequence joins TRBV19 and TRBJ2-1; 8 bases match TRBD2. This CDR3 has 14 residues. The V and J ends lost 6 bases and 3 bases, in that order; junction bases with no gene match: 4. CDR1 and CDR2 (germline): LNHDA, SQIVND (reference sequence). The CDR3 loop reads CASSRLANYNEQFF. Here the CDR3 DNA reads TGTGCCAGTAGCCGACTAGCGAACTACAATGAGCAGTTCTTC.

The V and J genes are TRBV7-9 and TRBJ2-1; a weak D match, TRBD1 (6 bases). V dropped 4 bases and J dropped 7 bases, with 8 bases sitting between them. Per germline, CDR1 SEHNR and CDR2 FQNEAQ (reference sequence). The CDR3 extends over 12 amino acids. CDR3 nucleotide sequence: TGTGCCAGCAGCTCGAGGGGGAATGAGCAGTTCTTC. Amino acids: CASSSRGNEQFF.

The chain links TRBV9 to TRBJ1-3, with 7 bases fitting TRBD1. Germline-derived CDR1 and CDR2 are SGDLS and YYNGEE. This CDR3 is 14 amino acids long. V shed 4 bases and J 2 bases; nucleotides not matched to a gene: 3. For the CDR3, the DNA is TGTGCCAGCAGCCCACAGGGGACTGGAAACACCATATATTTT. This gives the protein CASSPQGTGNTIYF.

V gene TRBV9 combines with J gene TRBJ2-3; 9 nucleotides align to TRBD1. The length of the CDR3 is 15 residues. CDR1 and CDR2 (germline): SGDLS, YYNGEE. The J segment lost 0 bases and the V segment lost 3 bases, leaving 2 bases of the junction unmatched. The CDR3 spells CASSAGQGSTDTQYF. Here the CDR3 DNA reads TGTGCCAGCAGCGCGGGACAGGGAAGCACAGATACGCAGTATTTT.

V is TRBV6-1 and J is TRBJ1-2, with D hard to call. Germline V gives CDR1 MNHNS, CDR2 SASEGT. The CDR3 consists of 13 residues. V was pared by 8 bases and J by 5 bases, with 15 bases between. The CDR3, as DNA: TGTGCCAGCGGCCCCTCCGGGTTATATGGCTACACCTTC. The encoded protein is CASGPSGLYGYTF.

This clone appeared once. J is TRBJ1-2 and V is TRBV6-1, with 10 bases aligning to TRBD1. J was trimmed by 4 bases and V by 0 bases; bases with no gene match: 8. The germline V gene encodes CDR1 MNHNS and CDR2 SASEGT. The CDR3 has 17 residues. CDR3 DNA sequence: TGTGCCAGCAGTGAAGCAGACAGGGGGCCTCTATTCTATGGCTACACCTTC. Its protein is CASSEADRGPLFYGYTF.

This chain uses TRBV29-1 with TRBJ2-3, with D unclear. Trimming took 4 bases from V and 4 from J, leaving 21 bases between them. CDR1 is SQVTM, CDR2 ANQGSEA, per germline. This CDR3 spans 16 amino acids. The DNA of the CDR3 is TGCAGCGTTGTTGGTGGTGAGAGGTTGGTTGCAGATACGCAGTATTTT. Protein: CSVVGGERLVADTQYF.

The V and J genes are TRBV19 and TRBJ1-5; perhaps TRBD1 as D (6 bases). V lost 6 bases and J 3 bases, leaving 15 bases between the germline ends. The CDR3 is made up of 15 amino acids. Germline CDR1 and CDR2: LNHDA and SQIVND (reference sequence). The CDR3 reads CASSGGGGHNQPQHF. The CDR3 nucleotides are TGTGCCAGTAGCGGAGGGGGAGGGCACAATCAGCCCCAGCATTTT.

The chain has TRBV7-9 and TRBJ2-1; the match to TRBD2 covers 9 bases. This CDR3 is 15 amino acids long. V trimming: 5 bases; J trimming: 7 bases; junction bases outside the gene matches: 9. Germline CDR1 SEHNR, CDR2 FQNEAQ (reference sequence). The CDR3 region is CASSEGSGRKNEQFF. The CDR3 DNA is TGTGCCAGCAGCGAAGGTAGCGGGAGAAAAAATGAGCAGTTCTTC.

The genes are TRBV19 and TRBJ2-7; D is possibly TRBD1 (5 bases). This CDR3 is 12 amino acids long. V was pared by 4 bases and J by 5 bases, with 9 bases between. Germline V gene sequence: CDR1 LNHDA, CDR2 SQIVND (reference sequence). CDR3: CASSNRYNEQYF. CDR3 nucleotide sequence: TGTGCCAGTAGTAACAGGTATAACGAGCAGTACTTC.

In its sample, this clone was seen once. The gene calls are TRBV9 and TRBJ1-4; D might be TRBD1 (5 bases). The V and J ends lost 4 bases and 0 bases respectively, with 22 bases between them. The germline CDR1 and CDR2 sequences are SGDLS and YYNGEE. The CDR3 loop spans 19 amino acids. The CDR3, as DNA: TGTGCCAGCAGCCATGGGGACGGGAGGATCTCTACAACTAATGAAAAACTGTTTTTT. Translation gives CASSHGDGRISTTNEKLFF.

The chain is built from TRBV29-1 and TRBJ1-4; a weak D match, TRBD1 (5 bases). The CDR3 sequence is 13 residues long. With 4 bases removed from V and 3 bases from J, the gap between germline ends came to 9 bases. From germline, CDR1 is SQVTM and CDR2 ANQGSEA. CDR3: CSVAGRANEKLFF. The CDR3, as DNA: TGCAGCGTTGCAGGGAGGGCTAATGAAAAACTGTTTTTT.

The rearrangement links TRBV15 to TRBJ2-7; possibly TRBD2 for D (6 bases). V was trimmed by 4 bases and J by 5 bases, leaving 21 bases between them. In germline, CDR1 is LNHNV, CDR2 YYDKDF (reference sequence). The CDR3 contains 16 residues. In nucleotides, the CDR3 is TGTGCCACCAGCATGTCCCGGGACTCCCTCGTGAACGAGCAGTACTTC. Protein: CATSMSRDSLVNEQYF.

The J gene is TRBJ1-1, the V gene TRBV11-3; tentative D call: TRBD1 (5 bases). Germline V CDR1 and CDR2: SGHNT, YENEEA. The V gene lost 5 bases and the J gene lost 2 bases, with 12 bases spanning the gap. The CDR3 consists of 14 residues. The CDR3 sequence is CASSRGGANTEAFF. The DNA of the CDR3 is TGTGCCAGCAGCAGAGGAGGGGCCAACACTGAAGCTTTCTTT.

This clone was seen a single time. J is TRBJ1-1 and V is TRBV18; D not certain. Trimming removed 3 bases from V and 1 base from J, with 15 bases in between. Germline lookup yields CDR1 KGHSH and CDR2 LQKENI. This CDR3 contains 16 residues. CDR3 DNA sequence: TGTGCCAGCTCACCTCAATTAGTCGTCGGGAACACTGAAGCTTTCTTT. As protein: CASSPQLVVGNTEAFF.

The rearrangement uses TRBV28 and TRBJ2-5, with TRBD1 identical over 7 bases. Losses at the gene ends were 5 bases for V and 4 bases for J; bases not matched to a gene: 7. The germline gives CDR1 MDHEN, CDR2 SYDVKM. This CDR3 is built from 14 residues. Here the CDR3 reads CASSVPGTVETQYF. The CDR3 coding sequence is TGTGCCAGCAGTGTCCCCGGGACAGTAGAGACCCAGTACTTC.

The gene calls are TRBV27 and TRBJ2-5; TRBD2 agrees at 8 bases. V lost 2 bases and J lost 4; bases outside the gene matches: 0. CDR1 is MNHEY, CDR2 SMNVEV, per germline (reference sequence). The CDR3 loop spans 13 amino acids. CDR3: CASSLREGETQYF. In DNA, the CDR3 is TGTGCCAGCAGTTTACGGGAGGGAGAGACCCAGTACTTC.

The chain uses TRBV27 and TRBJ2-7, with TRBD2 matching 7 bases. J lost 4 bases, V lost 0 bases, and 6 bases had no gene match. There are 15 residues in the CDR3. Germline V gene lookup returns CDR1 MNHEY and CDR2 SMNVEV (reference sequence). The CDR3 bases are TGTGCCAGCAGTTTATCGTGGGGGGGAGGGTACGAGCAGTACTTC. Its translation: CASSLSWGGGYEQYF.

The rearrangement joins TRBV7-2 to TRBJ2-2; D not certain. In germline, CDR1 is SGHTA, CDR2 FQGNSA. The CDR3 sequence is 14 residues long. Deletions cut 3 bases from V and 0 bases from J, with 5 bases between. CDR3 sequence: CASSFTANTGELFF. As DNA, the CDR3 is TGTGCCAGCAGCTTTACAGCGAACACCGGGGAGCTGTTTTTT.

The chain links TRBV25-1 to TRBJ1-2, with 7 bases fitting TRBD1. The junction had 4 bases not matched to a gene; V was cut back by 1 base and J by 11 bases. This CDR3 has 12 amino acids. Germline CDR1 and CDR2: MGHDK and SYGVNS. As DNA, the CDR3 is TGTGCCAGCAGTGAATCTCGCAGGGGGTACACCTTC. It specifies CASSESRRGYTF.

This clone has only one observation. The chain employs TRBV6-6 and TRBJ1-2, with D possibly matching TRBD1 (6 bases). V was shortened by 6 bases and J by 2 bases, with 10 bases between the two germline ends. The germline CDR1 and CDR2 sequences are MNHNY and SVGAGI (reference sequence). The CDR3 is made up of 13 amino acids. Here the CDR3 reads CASSAGANYGYTF. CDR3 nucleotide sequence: TGTGCCAGCAGCGCAGGGGCCAACTATGGCTACACCTTC.

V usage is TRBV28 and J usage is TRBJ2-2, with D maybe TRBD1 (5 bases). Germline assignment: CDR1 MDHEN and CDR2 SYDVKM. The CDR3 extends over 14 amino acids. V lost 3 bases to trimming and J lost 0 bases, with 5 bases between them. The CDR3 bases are TGTGCCAGCAGTTTGACAGCGAACACCGGGGAGCTGTTTTTT. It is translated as CASSLTANTGELFF.